This T cell receptor (beta chain) was identified in a study of memory CD4+ T cells and cytomegalovirus serostatus. Study-level background: This sample comes from healthy Belgian adults, fewer than ten CMV seropositive, about 25 seronegative.

General study findings and limits: Suggested: most of the CMV-linked TCR signature lies in CD4+ memory cells. Repertoires predicted CMV serostatus with median bootstrapped AUC of roughly 0.96.

The CDR3 totals 14 residues. V trimming: 1 base; J trimming: 7 bases; junction bases outside the gene matches: 4. Germline V gene lookup returns CDR1 SEHNR and CDR2 FQNEAQ (reference sequence). Concerning this clone itself: Its antigen is not identified.

The assay was immunoSEQ multiplex PCR, and TCRdb's table has in-frame clones only and misses some. The table has tens of thousands of clones, roughly 80% seen once; the top ten hold over 0.55%. Single viable CD3+CD4+CD8-CD45RO+ cells were sorted as the memory CD4+ T cells. Positive selection with CD4 microbeads enriched total CD4+ T cells. The rearrangement links TRBV7-9 to TRBJ2-7; TRBD2 aligns across 10 bases. This TCR derives from an adult in good health and CMV-seronegative. Some clones in this sample may be carry-over from other donors' samples. The source material was memory CD4+ T cells from blood. The CDR3 DNA is TGTGCCAGCAGCTTAGGGGGTAGCGGGGGGGAGCAGTACTTC. Its translation: CASSLGGSGGEQYF.